The 17 T cell receptor beta chains presented below share a single source sample, sequenced in a study of PD-1 blockade in classical Hodgkin lymphoma. Every patient was affected by relapse after autologous stem cell transplantation, while exposure to brentuximab vedotin was not uniform. Assay used: immunoSEQ multiplex PCR; TCRdb lists only in-frame clones, some missing. The sample carries around 66,000 clones, more than 80% recorded once. Specimen: peripheral blood mononuclear cells (PBMCs), collected at baseline. These receptor sequences come from a human donor with classical Hodgkin lymphoma.

The CDR3 loop reads CASSQLLTKFF. Written as DNA, the CDR3 is TGTGCCAGCAGCCAATTACTAACGAAGTTCTTC. The rearrangement joins TRBV7-8 to TRBJ2-1, with no clear D. V was cut by 5 bases and J by 14 bases, with 13 bases left in between. CDR1 is SGHVS and CDR2 is FQNEAQ in the germline V gene. The CDR3 sequence is 11 residues long. The full variable domain, completed using reference TRBV7-8 and TRBJ2-1, is GAGVSQSPRYKVAKRGQDVALRCDPISGHVSLFWYQQALGQGPEFLTYFQNEAQLDKSGLPSDRFFAERPEGSVSTLKIQRTQQEDSAVYLCASSQLLTKFFGPGTRLTVL.

J is TRBJ2-3 and V is TRBV5-1; 13 bases are shared with TRBD2. Per germline, CDR1 SGHRS and CDR2 YFSETQ. The V and J ends lost 1 base and 1 base, in that order; junction bases with no gene match: 3. CDR3 length equals 17 residues. The CDR3 DNA sequence: TGCGCCAGCAGCTTGACAGGGACTAGCGGGGGCACAGATACGCAGTATTTT. Encoded protein: CASSLTGTSGGTDTQYF.

This sequence joins TRBV5-1 and TRBJ2-3; the match to TRBD2 covers 10 bases. Germline V gene sequence: CDR1 SGHRS, CDR2 YFSETQ. This CDR3 comprises 17 residues. Trimming cost V 4 bases and J 3 bases; bases outside gene matches: 11. The CDR3 nucleotides read TGCGCCAGCAGCCCAGGCAGCGGGGGGGCCGCGACAGATACGCAGTATTTT. It is translated as CASSPGSGGAATDTQYF.

This clone was picked up a small number of times. The chain couples TRBV10-3 to TRBJ2-7; D remains ambiguous. Germline values: CDR1 ENHRY, CDR2 SYGVKD. V was shortened by 2 bases and J by 1 base, with 3 bases between the two germline ends. This CDR3 is 12 amino acids long. The CDR3 loop is CAISEGSYEQYF. The CDR3 region has the DNA TGTGCCATCAGTGAGGGTTCCTACGAGCAGTACTTC.

A word on this clone: This may come from a read error, since a much larger clone is one base off. The chain has TRBV2 and TRBJ2-1; 8 bases line up with TRBD1. In germline, CDR1 is SNHLY, CDR2 FYNNEI. The CDR3 contains 20 residues. V gave up 5 bases and J gave up 7 bases; unmatched junction bases: 25. The CDR3 nucleotides read TGTGCCAGCAGTTTTCCCACGGGACAGGCTGATGTTGGGGGGATAAATGAGCAGTTCTTC. It is translated as CASSFPTGQADVGGINEQFF.

This rearrangement joins TRBV18 to TRBJ2-7, with D perhaps being TRBD1 or TRBD2 (6 bases each). Trimming removed 6 bases at V and 4 bases at J, with 19 bases between. The CDR3 contains 15 residues. From germline, CDR1 is KGHSH and CDR2 LQKENI. DNA for the CDR3: TGTGCCAGCTCGGTCCCCGGGGGCGGCGCTTACGAGCAGTACTTC. As protein: CASSVPGGGAYEQYF.

The chain joins TRBV7-6 to TRBJ2-2, with D perhaps matching TRBD1 (6 bases). Germline CDR1 reads SGHVS; CDR2 reads FNYEAQ. The CDR3 totals 16 residues. With 1 base removed from V and 7 bases from J, the gap between germline ends came to 16 bases. The CDR3 DNA reads TGTGCCAGCAGCTTAGAGGGGGTCTTAGAAGTCGGGGAGCTGTTTTTT. Translating it yields CASSLEGVLEVGELFF.

The chain employs TRBV7-9 and TRBJ1-1; D is possibly TRBD1 (6 bases). Per the germline V gene, CDR1 is SEHNR and CDR2 is FQNEAQ (reference sequence). The V gene lost 1 base and the J gene lost 2 bases, with 11 bases spanning the gap. The CDR3 contains 15 residues. This CDR3 reads CASSLGGTSNTEAFF. In nucleotides, the CDR3 is TGTGCCAGCAGCTTAGGCGGGACATCCAACACTGAAGCTTTCTTT. Using reference TRBV7-9 and TRBJ1-1 for the parts outside the CDR3, the full variable domain is DTGVSQNPRHKITKRGQNVTFRCDPISEHNRLYWYRQTLGQGPEFLTYFQNEAQLEKSRLLSDRFSAERPKGSFSTLEIQRTEQGDSAMYLCASSLGGTSNTEAFFGQGTRLTVV.

Sample share makes this clone medium-sized. The V gene is TRBV9, the J gene TRBJ1-6; D is ambiguous. Germline assignment: CDR1 SGDLS and CDR2 YYNGEE. Trimming pared 0 bases from V and 5 bases from J, leaving 6 bases between. The CDR3 runs to 14 residues. The CDR3 bases are TGTGCCAGCAGCGTAGTGTTCGATAATTCACCCCTCCACTTT. The encoded protein is CASSVVFDNSPLHF. Full variable domain (remainder filled in from reference TRBV9 and TRBJ1-6): DSGVTQTPKHLITATGQRVTLRCSPRSGDLSVYWYQQSLDQGLQFLIQYYNGEERAKGNILERFSAQQFPDLHSELNLSSLELGDSALYFCASSVVFDNSPLHFGNGTRLTVT.

The rearrangement uses TRBV6-5 and TRBJ2-1, with a weak D call TRBD1 (6 bases). V lost 6 bases and J lost 0, with 12 bases in between. The CDR3 spans 15 residues. Germline values: CDR1 MNHEY, CDR2 SVGAGI. The CDR3, as DNA: TGTGCCAGCAGCGCTGTGGGGGCCTCCTACAATGAGCAGTTCTTC. As protein: CASSAVGASYNEQFF.

The chain is built from TRBV6-6 and TRBJ1-3, with D hard to call. This CDR3 contains 13 residues. The germline CDR1 and CDR2 sequences are MNHNY and SVGAGI (reference sequence). V shed 7 bases and J shed 3 bases, with 10 bases lying between them. CDR3 DNA sequence: TGTGCCAGCACCTTGACTCTTGGAAACACCATATATTTT. Translated: CASTLTLGNTIYF.

On this clone: This sample also contains other DNA sequences that code for the same CDR3. The rearrangement joins TRBV19 to TRBJ2-3; 7 nucleotides line up with TRBD2. The ends lost 3 bases at V and 3 bases at J; junction bases unmatched: 0. Germline V lookup: CDR1 LNHDA, CDR2 SQIVND (reference sequence). This CDR3 has 13 amino acids. CDR3 nucleotides: TGTGCCAGTAGTATCGGGGGGACAGATACGCAGTATTTT. Protein product: CASSIGGTDTQYF.

The chain combines TRBV11-2 with TRBJ2-7; no firm D call. CDR1 is SGHAT and CDR2 is FQNNGV in the germline V gene. Between the trimmed V and J ends, which lost 4 bases and 2 bases, there was a span of 12 bases. There are 14 residues in the CDR3. The CDR3 sequence is CASSSTDGPYEQYF. The CDR3 DNA follows: TGTGCCAGCAGCTCCACGGACGGCCCCTACGAGCAGTACTTC.

This clone was counted once. The chain combines TRBV28 with TRBJ1-2; D unclear. CDR1 and CDR2 (germline): MDHEN, SYDVKM. The ends were cut back, 4 bases at V and 7 bases at J, with 16 bases in the middle. The CDR3 is made up of 14 amino acids. The CDR3 bases are TGTGCCAGCAGTTCCTCCCCTCGGGCAGTTGGCTACACCTTC. Encoded protein: CASSSSPRAVGYTF.

The chain joins TRBV4-2 to TRBJ1-2, with unresolved D. Trimming removed 7 bases at V and 0 bases at J, with 15 bases between. This CDR3 region has 15 residues. Germline CDR1 is LGHNA and CDR2 is YNFKEQ. CDR3 coding DNA: TGTGCCAGCAAACGTCGGCTCGGGACTAACTATGGCTACACCTTC. Translating gives CASKRRLGTNYGYTF.

The chain uses TRBV10-3 and TRBJ1-2; D is uncertain. Looked up from germline, CDR1 is ENHRY and CDR2 is SYGVKD. Trimming removed 3 bases from V and 5 bases from J, with 16 bases in between. This CDR3 is built from 15 residues. The DNA for the CDR3 is TGTGCCATCAGTGAATGGGCCGAAGGAAGGTATGGCTACACCTTC. Translating it yields CAISEWAEGRYGYTF.

This sequence joins TRBV6-6 and TRBJ2-4, with 15 bases that match TRBD2. V was pared by 5 bases and J by 6 bases, with 5 bases of the junction left unmatched. The CDR3 contains 16 residues. Germline assignment: CDR1 MNHNY and CDR2 SVGAGI (reference sequence). In DNA, the CDR3 is TGTGCCAGCAGTCTTGGGGGACTAGCGGGGGGAAACATTCAGTACTTC. Translation gives CASSLGGLAGGNIQYF.